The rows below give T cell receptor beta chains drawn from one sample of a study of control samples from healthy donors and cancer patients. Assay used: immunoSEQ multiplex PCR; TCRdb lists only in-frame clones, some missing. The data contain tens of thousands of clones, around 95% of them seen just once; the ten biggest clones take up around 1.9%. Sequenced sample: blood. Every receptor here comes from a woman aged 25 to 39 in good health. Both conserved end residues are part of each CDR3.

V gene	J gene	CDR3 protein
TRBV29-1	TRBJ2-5	CSAMEGETQYF
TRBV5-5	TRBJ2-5	CASTGLAGGETQYF
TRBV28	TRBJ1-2	CASSLLPGQGYTF
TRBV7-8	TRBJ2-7	CASSLVLELSYEQYF
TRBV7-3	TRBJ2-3	CASSLMPLAGDTQYF
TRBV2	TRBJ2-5	CASSESRAQETQYF
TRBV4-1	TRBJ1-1	CASSQGQGDTEAFF
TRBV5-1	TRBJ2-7	CASSLGGLAGAYEQYF
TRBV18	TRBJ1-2	CASSSGYGYTF
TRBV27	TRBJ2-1	CASSQYNEQFF
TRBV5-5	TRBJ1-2	CASSLEDRGRSGYTF
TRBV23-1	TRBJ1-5	CASSQRGGQRRNQPQHF
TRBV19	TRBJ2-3	CASRAGPGSTDTQYF
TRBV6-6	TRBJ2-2	CASSRPLTSANTGELFF
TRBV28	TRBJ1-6	CASSSTRTSSYNSPLHF
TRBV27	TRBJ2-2	CASSFTFTGELFF
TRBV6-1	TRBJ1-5	CASSERGYQPQHF
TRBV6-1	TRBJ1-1	CASSETGYTEAFF
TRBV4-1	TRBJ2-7	CASSQGNSYEQYF
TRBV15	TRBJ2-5	CATSRVLAGRTETQYF
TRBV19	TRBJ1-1	CASSTPDSYTEAFF
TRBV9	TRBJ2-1	CASSVGSSGDNEQFF
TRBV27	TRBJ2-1	CASTGIAGGVNEQFF
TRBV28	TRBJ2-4	CASSLTGPAKNIQYF
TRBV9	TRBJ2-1	CASSVGLRNEQFF
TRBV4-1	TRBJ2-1	CASSAIFGYNEQFF
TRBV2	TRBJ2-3	CASSEDRSTDTQYF
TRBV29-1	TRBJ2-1	CSTRLDYNEQFF
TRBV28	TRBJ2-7	CASRNSYEQYF
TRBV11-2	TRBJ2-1	CASSPGGTSRSIEQFF
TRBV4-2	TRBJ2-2	CASSQEGASGELFF
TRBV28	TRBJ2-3	CASNLAGGGTDTQYF
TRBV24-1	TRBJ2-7	CATSDRDYEQYF
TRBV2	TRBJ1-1	CASSAEMTQNTEAFF
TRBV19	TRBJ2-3	CASQPGLAGVTQYF
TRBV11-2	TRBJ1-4	CASSLMQATNEKLFF
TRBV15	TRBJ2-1	CATSRGTSGVYNEQFF
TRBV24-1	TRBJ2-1	CATSDGGLAGGPKVGEQFF
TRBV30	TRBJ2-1	CAWSVVTSGRSSSYNEQFF
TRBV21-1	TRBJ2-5	CASSKALGSNWWEKETQYF
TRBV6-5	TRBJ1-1	CASRPPGQSEAFF
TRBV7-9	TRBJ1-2	CASSLDGSPGYGYTF
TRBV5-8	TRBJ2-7	CASSFGTGGSYEQYF
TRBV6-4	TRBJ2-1	CASRAGGGNEQFF
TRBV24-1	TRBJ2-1	CATSDQSVSSYNEQFF
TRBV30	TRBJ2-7	CAWRRSMQGTYEQYF
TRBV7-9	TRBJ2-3	CASSSGTGVDTQYF
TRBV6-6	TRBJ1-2	CASRDGPNYGYTF
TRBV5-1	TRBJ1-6	CASSLESSYNSPLHF